These 24 T cell receptor beta chains share one sample of origin, sequenced in a study of blood T cells in healthy people across ages. Through a sample-barcoded 5' primer and a J-beta primer mix, a second PCR was run for roughly 7 to 11 cycles. Each CDR3 protein is one row after TCRdb ran MiXCR on the 5' RACE reads. The repertoire holds hundreds of thousands of distinct CDR3 sequences, with roughly 32% as singletons. The sequenced material came from blood. Every receptor here comes from a woman of 80 years or more in good health.

The chain joins TRBV7-9 to TRBJ1-1; weak D call: TRBD1 (5 bases). Germline assignment: CDR1 SEHNR and CDR2 FQNEAQ (reference sequence). The ends were cut back, 1 base at V and 6 bases at J, with 12 bases in the middle. This CDR3 is 14 amino acids long. CDR3 sequence reads: CASSLVWGAPEAFF. The DNA of the CDR3 is TGTGCCAGCAGCTTAGTGTGGGGCGCACCTGAAGCTTTCTTT. Based on the CDR3 plus reference TRBV7-9 and TRBJ1-1, the full variable domain is DTGVSQNPRHKITKRGQNVTFRCDPISEHNRLYWYRQTLGQGPEFLTYFQNEAQLEKSRLLSDRFSAERPKGSFSTLEIQRTEQGDSAMYLCASSLVWGAPEAFFGQGTRLTVV.

This clonotype was counted at least ten times. V gene TRBV29-1 combines with J gene TRBJ2-5; the match to TRBD2 covers 10 bases. CDR3 length: 13 residues. V trimming: 7 bases; J trimming: 1 base; junction bases outside the gene matches: 3. Germline V gives CDR1 SQVTM, CDR2 ANQGSEA. This CDR3 is CSAAGGFQETQYF. In DNA form, the CDR3 reads TGCAGCGCAGCGGGGGGGTTCCAAGAGACCCAGTACTTC.

Points on this clonotype: A much larger clone differs by one base, so this may be a read error. The V call is TRBV15, the J call TRBJ2-1; D tentatively reads TRBD1 or TRBD2 (5 bases each). The CDR3 is 16 amino acids. CDR1 and CDR2 (germline): LNHNV, YYDKDF (reference sequence). V shed 2 bases and J shed 4 bases, with 15 bases lying between them. The CDR3 sequence is CATSRPEGPGYNEQFF. The CDR3 DNA reads as TGTGCCACCAGCAGACCTGAGGGACCGGGATACAATGAGCAGTTCTTC. The full variable domain, rest sourced from reference TRBV15 and TRBJ2-1, is DAMVIQNPRYQVTQFGKPVTLSCSQTLNHNVMYWYQQKSSQAPKLLFHYYDKDFNNEADTPDNFQSRRPNTSFCFLDIRSPGLGDTAMYLCATSRPEGPGYNEQFFGPGTRLTVL.

A word on this clonotype: This sequence may be a read error, since a much larger clone differs from it by one base. The gene calls are TRBV9 and TRBJ2-1; 7 nucleotides agree with TRBD1. CDR3 length: 17 amino acids. The V and J ends lost 0 bases and 3 bases, in that order; junction bases with no gene match: 9. Germline V lookup: CDR1 SGDLS, CDR2 YYNGEE. CDR3 loop: CASSVEGRDRSYNEQFF. DNA for the CDR3: TGTGCCAGCAGCGTAGAGGGCCGGGACAGAAGCTACAATGAGCAGTTCTTC.

This clonotype has a handful of counts. The J gene is TRBJ2-7, the V gene TRBV18; the D call may be TRBD1 or TRBD2 (5 bases each). The germline CDR1 and CDR2 sequences are KGHSH and LQKENI. The CDR3 spans 14 residues. Trimming removed 3 bases from V and 5 bases from J, with 14 bases in between. CDR3 amino acids: CASSPGDRSDEQYF. CDR3 DNA sequence: TGTGCCAGCTCACCGGGGGATAGGTCGGACGAGCAGTACTTC.

This clonotype has ten or more counts. CDR3 DNA: TGTGCCAGCAACGAGGGGGTAACCGGGGCCAACGTCCTGACTTTC. Translation: CASNEGVTGANVLTF. The chain employs TRBV7-8 and TRBJ2-6; maybe TRBD1 (6 bases). Trimming stripped 7 bases from V and 4 bases from J, with 14 bases between. The germline V gene encodes CDR1 SGHVS and CDR2 FQNEAQ. The CDR3 length is 15 residues.

The table lists this clonotype with a count of one. CDR3 loop: CASSPQWNEKLFF. The CDR3 DNA reads TGTGCCAGCAGCCCCCAGTGGAATGAAAAACTGTTTTTT. This chain uses TRBV11-1 with TRBJ1-4; unclear D gene. Per germline, CDR1 SGHAT and CDR2 FQDESV (reference sequence). Trimming left V 5 bases short and J 5 bases short, with 9 bases between. CDR3 length: 13 residues.

A note on this clonotype: A much larger clone differs from this one at a single base, so this may be a read error. J is TRBJ2-7 and V is TRBV28; a weak D match, TRBD1 (5 bases). Germline V lookup: CDR1 MDHEN, CDR2 SYDVKM. The CDR3 covers 15 residues. The CDR3 bases are TGTGCCAGCAATTTATCAGGGCAGGGTATTTACGAGCAGTACTTC. This encodes CASNLSGQGIYEQYF.

This clonotype showed up just a few times. CDR3 amino acids: CASRMDRERRQPQHF. The CDR3 region has the DNA TGTGCCAGCAGGATGGACAGGGAGAGACGTCAGCCCCAGCATTTT. J is TRBJ1-5 and V is TRBV2; 8 bases match TRBD1. There are 15 residues in the CDR3. Trimming cost V 6 bases and J 6 bases; bases outside gene matches: 10. The germline V gene has CDR1 SNHLY and CDR2 FYNNEI.

This clonotype was seen only once. The genes are TRBV2 and TRBJ1-4; D call uncertain. The germline V and J ends were trimmed by 5 bases and 11 bases, with 21 bases remaining between them. CDR1 is SNHLY, CDR2 FYNNEI, per germline. The CDR3 extends over 15 amino acids. CDR3 DNA: TGTGCCAGCAGTAAACGGGTCGCCCAATCCGGGAAACTGTTTTTT. Its translation is CASSKRVAQSGKLFF.

This clonotype was detected ten times or more. The genes are TRBV2 and TRBJ2-4; D is possibly TRBD1 (5 bases). This CDR3 region has 14 residues. Looked up from germline, CDR1 is SNHLY and CDR2 is FYNNEI. V was clipped by 6 bases and J by 0 bases, with 9 bases between them. The CDR3 protein is CASRGLVAKNIQYF. As DNA, the CDR3 is TGTGCCAGCAGGGGGCTCGTAGCCAAAAACATTCAGTACTTC.

A word on this clonotype: This may be a read error: a much more frequent sequence differs by one nucleotide. The V and J genes are TRBV24-1 and TRBJ2-5, with TRBD2 identical over 7 bases. The CDR3 runs to 13 residues. The ends lost 2 bases at V and 11 bases at J; junction bases unmatched: 7. The germline V gene has CDR1 KGHDR and CDR2 SFDVKD. The CDR3 region is CATSDWTSNEQYF. The CDR3 DNA sequence: TGTGCCACCAGTGATTGGACTAGTAATGAGCAGTACTTC.

The chain couples TRBV4-2 to TRBJ1-5, with 10 bases identical to TRBD1. Germline V gene data show CDR1 as LGHNA and CDR2 as YNFKEQ. The CDR3 contains 16 residues. After removal of 0 bases from V and 9 bases from J, the junction contained 8 bases not matched to a gene. The CDR3 nucleotides read TGTGCCAGCAGCCAAGATGTAGGACAGGGGGAGCGGCCCCAGCATTTT. Amino acids: CASSQDVGQGERPQHF.

The rearrangement links TRBV5-5 to TRBJ2-7; perhaps D is TRBD1 or TRBD2 (6 bases each). Trimming pared 3 bases from V and 7 bases from J, leaving 14 bases between. Germline V lookup: CDR1 SGHKS, CDR2 YYEKEE (reference sequence). The CDR3 is 13 residues long. For the CDR3, the DNA is TGTGCCAGCAGCTCCCTCGGGGGCAATGAGCAGTACTTC. This encodes CASSSLGGNEQYF.

This clonotype was detected many times. In DNA form, the CDR3 reads TGTGCCAGCAGTAAAGCGGGGGGGCCAGATACGCAGTATTTT. Translating it yields CASSKAGGPDTQYF. The rearrangement joins TRBV12-3 or TRBV12-4 to TRBJ2-3, with 10 bases matching TRBD2. V lost 5 bases, J lost 4 bases, and 3 bases stayed unmatched. This CDR3 comprises 14 residues.

There are many counts of this clonotype. The CDR3 sequence is CASSLAPAGRSSYNEQFF. In DNA, the CDR3 is TGTGCCAGCAGCTTAGCGCCAGCAGGCCGAAGCTCCTACAATGAGCAGTTCTTC. The chain carries TRBV7-2 and TRBJ2-1; D is unresolved. The germline V gene has CDR1 SGHTA and CDR2 FQGNSA. This CDR3 has 18 residues. V was trimmed by 0 bases and J by 0 bases, leaving 15 bases between them. The full variable domain, completed using reference TRBV7-2 and TRBJ2-1, is GAGVSQSPSNKVTEKGKDVELRCDPISGHTALYWYRQSLGQGLEFLIYFQGNSAPDKSGLPSDRFSAERTGGSVSTLTIQRTQQEDSAVYLCASSLAPAGRSSYNEQFFGPGTRLTVL.

The table lists this clonotype with a few counts. V gene TRBV19 combines with J gene TRBJ2-6, with D perhaps TRBD1 (5 bases). The V gene lost 11 bases and the J gene lost 1 base, with 12 bases spanning the gap. This CDR3 comprises 14 residues. Germline V gene lookup returns CDR1 LNHDA and CDR2 SQIVND (reference sequence). In nucleotides, the CDR3 is TGTGCCTCAGTGGGGCGTTCTGGGGCCAACGTCCTGACTTTC. The encoded protein is CASVGRSGANVLTF.

The rearrangement uses TRBV7-9 and TRBJ2-4, with TRBD2 matching over 10 bases. With the DNA end fitting TRBJ2-7 better, the J assignment may be wrong. This CDR3 region has 15 residues. Germline CDR1 reads SEHNR; CDR2 reads FQNEAQ (reference sequence). CDR3 sequence (DNA): TGTGCCAGCAGCCCGCTAGCGGGAGTTCTGAACGAGCAGTACTTC. Encoded protein: CASSPLAGVLNEQYF.

The chain uses TRBV7-2 and TRBJ1-4; D call uncertain. The length of the CDR3 is 14 residues. Germline V lookup: CDR1 SGHTA, CDR2 FQGNSA. Trimming left V 4 bases short and J 0 bases short, with 6 bases between. The CDR3 loop reads CASSYSTTNEKLFF. The CDR3 DNA follows: TGTGCCAGCAGCTACAGCACAACTAATGAAAAACTGTTTTTT.

This clonotype showed up many times. The chain joins TRBV28 to TRBJ1-5; D remains unclear. Germline V gives CDR1 MDHEN, CDR2 SYDVKM. This CDR3 is built from 18 residues. V was cut by 5 bases and J by 2 bases, with 22 bases left in between. The CDR3 protein is CASSIRLMWQRGNQPQHF. CDR3 nucleotides: TGTGCCAGCAGTATTCGTCTAATGTGGCAGAGGGGCAATCAGCCCCAGCATTTT.

The chain links TRBV7-4 to TRBJ1-4; the D is unclear. Trimming pared 5 bases from V and 7 bases from J, leaving 8 bases between. CDR1 and CDR2 (germline): SGHVT, SQSDAQ. This CDR3 region has 12 residues. CDR3 sequence reads: CASSGVGEKLFF. For the CDR3, the DNA is TGTGCCAGCAGCGGGGTAGGTGAAAAACTGTTTTTT.

The rearrangement links TRBV30 to TRBJ1-2; D unresolved. Germline assignment: CDR1 GTSNPN and CDR2 SVGIG (reference sequence). CDR3 length: 14 residues. With 1 base removed from V and 6 bases from J, the gap between germline ends came to 15 bases. The DNA of the CDR3 is TGTGCCTGGAGTGCTACCCCGTCCCCAAATGGCTACACCTTC. Amino acid sequence: CAWSATPSPNGYTF.

This clonotype has more than one count but fewer than ten. The chain couples TRBV18 to TRBJ1-2, with 7 bases aligning to TRBD1. The trim removed 1 base at V and 6 bases at J, leaving 5 bases unmatched. The V gene's germline CDR1 is KGHSH and CDR2 LQKENI. The CDR3 has 14 residues. The CDR3 DNA reads as TGTGCCAGCTCACCACTCGCCAGGGGGGATGGCTACACCTTC. Protein sequence: CASSPLARGDGYTF.

J is TRBJ2-7 and V is TRBV20-1; no definite D call. The CDR3 sequence is 16 residues long. Germline values: CDR1 DFQATT, CDR2 SNEGSKA (reference sequence). V lost 0 bases to trimming and J lost 0 bases, with 15 bases between them. The CDR3 nucleotides are TGCAGTGCTAGAGATTCGCCCCTCGACTTCTCCTACGAGCAGTACTTC. Encoded protein: CSARDSPLDFSYEQYF.